Listed here is a single T cell receptor (beta chain). This record belongs to a study of T cell changes during pregnancy in multiple sclerosis. This CDR3 spans 14 amino acids. V lost 6 bases and J lost 4; bases outside the gene matches: 5. Germline CDR1 LNHDA, CDR2 SQIVND (reference sequence). Sequencing used immunoSEQ multiplex PCR; TCRdb keeps in-frame clones, though not all of them. The repertoire holds around 75,000 clones, with 91% as singletons. The source material was CD4+ T cells from peripheral blood mononuclear cells, sampled in the third trimester of pregnancy. The sequence was collected from a female donor in good health, enrolled as a control in a pregnancy study. The V gene is TRBV19, the J gene TRBJ2-7; 11 bases are a match to TRBD1. CDR3 nucleotides: TGTGCCAGTAGGCTTGGACAGGGGGCTTACGAGCAGTACTTC. Protein product: CASRLGQGAYEQYF.